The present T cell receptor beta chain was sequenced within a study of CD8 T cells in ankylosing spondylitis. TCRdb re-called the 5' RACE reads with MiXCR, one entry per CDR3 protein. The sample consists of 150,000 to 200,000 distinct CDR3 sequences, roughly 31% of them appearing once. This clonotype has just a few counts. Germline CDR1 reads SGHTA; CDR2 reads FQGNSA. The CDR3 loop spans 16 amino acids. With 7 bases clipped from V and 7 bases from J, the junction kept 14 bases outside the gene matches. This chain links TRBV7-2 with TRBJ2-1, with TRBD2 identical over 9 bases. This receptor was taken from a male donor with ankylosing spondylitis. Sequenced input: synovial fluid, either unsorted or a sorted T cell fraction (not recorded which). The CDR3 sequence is CASTPGGAGGGNEQFF. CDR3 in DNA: TGTGCCAGCACCCCCGGGGGTGCGGGAGGGGGAAATGAGCAGTTCTTC.